This TCR beta chain was sequenced in a study of OX40 agonist ivuxolimab in advanced cancers. About the research overall: Patients received ivuxolimab, an intravenous treatment, every 2 weeks at 0.01 to 10 mg/kg. Three individuals attained partial responses, comprising one hepatocellular carcinoma case and two cutaneous melanoma cases.

This CDR3 is built from 14 residues. CDR1 SGHTA and CDR2 FQGTGA come from the germline V gene. Trimming pared 5 bases from V and 6 bases from J, leaving 13 bases between. Libraries were prepared by immunoSEQ multiplex PCR; TCRdb keeps only in-frame clonotypes and omits some of them. The data show some 30,000 clones, roughly four fifths seen once. On cycle 4 day 1 and cycle 7 day 1, as well as at baseline, blood was sampled. The sample was CD4+ or CD8+ T cells sorted from blood, taken in a trial of the OX40 agonist ivuxolimab. V usage is TRBV7-3 and J usage is TRBJ2-2, with D tentatively TRBD1 (6 bases). The sequence came from an adult with an advanced solid tumor such as melanoma, head and neck, liver or kidney cancer. The CDR3 region is CASSRTGLAGELFF. The CDR3 nucleotides are TGTGCCAGCAGCCGAACAGGGTTGGCCGGGGAGCTGTTTTTT.